This T cell receptor beta chain comes out of a study of vaccination and CD4 T cells after COVID-19 (dated by TCRdb to between 2020 and 2023). As for the study more broadly: Six males and four females were included in the convalescent cohort, with two Hispanic individuals, seven Caucasians, two Asians and one multiracial person represented. Post-vaccine blood samples were collected a median of around 70 days after the second vaccine dose, ranging from about 13 to 241 days. In control cultures, a CEFX viral epitope pool was used as positive control, an HIV-1 Nef peptide pool was used as negative control, or no peptide was added. Participants received two doses of either the Pfizer-BioNTech BNT162b2 vaccine (n=8) or the Moderna mRNA-1273 vaccine (n=2). The cultures were stimulated with overlapping spike peptide pools from SARS-CoV-2 and from the common cold coronaviruses HCoV-NL63, HCoV-OC43 and HCoV-229E. Post-COVID blood samples were collected from convalescent patients a median of approximately 93 days after diagnosis, with a range of about 30 to 170 days. In around 10 COVID-19 convalescent patients and a few infection-naive healthy vaccine recipients, researchers compared the spike-specific CD4+ TCR repertoire from before mRNA vaccination with the repertoire from after.

This sample's treatment or condition label indicates: roughly 11-day PBMC culture with coronavirus spike peptide pools or control peptides (ViraFEST assay). The study used the ViraFEST assay, which expanded antigen-specific T cells with peptide pools and then identified expanded clonotypes by TCR sequencing. Negative nucleocapsid antibody tests before and after vaccination confirmed that the healthy vaccine recipients had no prior SARS-CoV-2 infection. PBMCs were cultured at a few million per well in IMDM supplemented with 5% human AB serum and roughly 10 IU/ml IL-2, with around 10 ug/ml peptide pools added. On days 3 and 7, half of the culture medium was replaced with fresh IL-2-containing medium. After 9 to 10 days of culture, CD4+ T cells were isolated by negative selection using the EasySep CD4+ T cell isolation kit. Ficoll-Paque Plus gradient centrifugation was used to isolate PBMCs from whole blood, and the isolated PBMCs were then either used fresh or cryopreserved at -140C. Culture conditions were generally each tested in triplicate wells.

Broad study findings and their caveats: Among convalescent patients, a median about 90% of the SARS-CoV-2-reactive clones seen after vaccination appeared only after vaccination, which suggests priming specific to the vaccine. Of the vaccine-specific clones found in convalescent patients, nearly all (304 of 307) were mono-reactive for SARS-CoV-2 spike instead of being cross-reactive with common cold coronaviruses. Only a relatively small number of convalescent patients were included in the study, and early timepoints following natural infection were not analyzed. Although the median number of SARS-CoV-2-reactive clonotypes went up from fewer than 25 after infection to 35 to 40 after vaccination, the increase was not significant.

In the case of this clonotype: The antigen it binds to is not known. The record has no base qualities; no much larger clone is one base away.

The receptor library was made with PCR. DNA from cultured CD4+ T cells underwent TCR sequencing with the Oncomine TCR Beta short-read assay at the Johns Hopkins FTIC core. The QIAamp micro DNA kit was used to extract genomic DNA from the cultured CD4+ T cells. The Oncomine TCR Beta libraries from cultured CD4+ T cells were pooled using unique dual indexes and then sequenced on an Illumina iSeq 100. The study's own analysis went as follows. Non-productive sequences were removed, and CDR3s not starting with C, not ending with F or W, or shorter than 7 amino acids were discarded. The MANAFEST web application was used to identify antigen-specific clonotypes by comparing peptide-stimulated wells against reference wells and other culture wells. For a clone to be called positive, the clone needed an FDR below 0.05, an odds ratio above 5, and a productive frequency above 0.1% in at least two of three replicate wells. Cross-reactive clonotypes were defined as significantly expanded in both SARS-CoV-2 spike wells and at least one common cold coronavirus spike condition. Using R version 3.6.1, CDR3 homology was evaluated through Levenshtein distances (stringdist) along with unrooted phylogenetic trees (ape). TCRdb reworked the public reads: Q25 trimming with fastp, MiXCR clone assembly, productive beta chains retained. Identical CDR3 proteins give one entry, which carries the most common genes and DNA. None of the V and J calls come from the authors' own analysis; TCRdb made them. The sample table records 20,000 to 25,000 distinct CDR3 sequences; about 62% of these occur just once. Of the sample, more than 20% falls within the top ten clones.

The sequence derives from a human donor who received a COVID-19 vaccine. The sample was CD4+ T cells from blood, cultured in vitro, taken before SARS-CoV-2 vaccination.

The bases read TGTGCCAGCAGTTCCGGGACAGGGATCTACAATGAGCAGTTCTTC. This is translated as CASSSGTGIYNEQFF. Recombination linked TRBV12-3 or TRBV12-4 to TRBJ2-1, with 9 bases aligning to TRBD1. The CDR3, cysteine through phenylalanine, is 15 amino acids long. Here the CDR3 DNA is all that survives: 45 bases in frame from base 1. Trimming removed 4 bases from V and 3 bases from J; the gene matches leave 4 bases unexplained.